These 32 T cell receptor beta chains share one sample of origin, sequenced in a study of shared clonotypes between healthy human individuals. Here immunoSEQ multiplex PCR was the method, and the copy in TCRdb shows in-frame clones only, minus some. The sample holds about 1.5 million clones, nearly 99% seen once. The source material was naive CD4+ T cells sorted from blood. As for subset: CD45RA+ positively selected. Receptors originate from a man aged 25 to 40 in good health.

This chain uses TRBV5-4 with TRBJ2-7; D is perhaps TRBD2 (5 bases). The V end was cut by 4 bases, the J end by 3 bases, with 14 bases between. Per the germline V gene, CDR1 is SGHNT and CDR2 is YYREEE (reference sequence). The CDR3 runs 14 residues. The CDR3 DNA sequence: TGTGCCAGCAGCCCCCGGGGTAAGGTCTACGAGCAGTACTTC. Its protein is CASSPRGKVYEQYF.

CDR3 residues: CASSLSTGGLRGTGELFF. In DNA form, the CDR3 reads TGTGCCAGCAGTTTATCGACAGGGGGCCTTCGCGGCACCGGGGAGCTGTTTTTT. V and J are TRBV28 and TRBJ2-2, with 10 bases that match TRBD1. In germline, CDR1 is MDHEN, CDR2 SYDVKM. CDR3 length: 18 amino acids. J lost 4 bases, V lost 1 base, and 9 bases had no gene match. Full variable domain (remainder filled in from reference TRBV28 and TRBJ2-2): DVKVTQSSRYLVKRTGEKVFLECVQDMDHENMFWYRQDPGLGLRLIYFSYDVKMKEKGDIPEGYSVSREKKERFSLILESASTNQTSMYLCASSLSTGGLRGTGELFFGEGSRLTVL.

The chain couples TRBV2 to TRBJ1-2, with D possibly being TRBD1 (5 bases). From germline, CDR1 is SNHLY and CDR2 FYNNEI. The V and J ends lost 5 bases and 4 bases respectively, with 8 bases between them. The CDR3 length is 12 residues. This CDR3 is CASSRTSYGYTF. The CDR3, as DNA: TGTGCCAGCAGTCGGACAAGCTATGGCTACACCTTC.

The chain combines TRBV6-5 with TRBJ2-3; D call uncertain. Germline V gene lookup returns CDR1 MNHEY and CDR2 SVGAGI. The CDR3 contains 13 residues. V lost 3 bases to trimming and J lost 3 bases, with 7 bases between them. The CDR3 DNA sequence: TGTGCCAGCAGTTATGGACGGACAGATACGCAGTATTTT. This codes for CASSYGRTDTQYF.

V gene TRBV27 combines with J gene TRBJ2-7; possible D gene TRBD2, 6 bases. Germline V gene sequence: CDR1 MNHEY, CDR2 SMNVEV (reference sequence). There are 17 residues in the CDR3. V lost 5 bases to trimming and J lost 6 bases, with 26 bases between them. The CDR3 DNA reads TGTGCCAGCAGTCCAGTTTGGATCGGTAGCGGAGCTCCCGAGCAGTACTTC. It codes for CASSPVWIGSGAPEQYF.

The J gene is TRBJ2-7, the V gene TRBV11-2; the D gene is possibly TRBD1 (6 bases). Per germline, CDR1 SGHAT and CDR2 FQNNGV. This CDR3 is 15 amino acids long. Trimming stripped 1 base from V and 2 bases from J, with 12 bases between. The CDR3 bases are TGTGCCAGCAGCTTAGGGTTGGGGGCGCCCTACGAGCAGTACTTC. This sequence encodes CASSLGLGAPYEQYF.

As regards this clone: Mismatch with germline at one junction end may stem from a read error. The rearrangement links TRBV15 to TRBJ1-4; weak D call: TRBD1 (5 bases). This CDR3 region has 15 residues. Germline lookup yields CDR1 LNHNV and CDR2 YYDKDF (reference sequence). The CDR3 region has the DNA TGTGCCACCAGCGGAGAAGTATGGGGGTTTGAAAAACTGTTTTTT. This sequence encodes CATSGEVWGFEKLFF.

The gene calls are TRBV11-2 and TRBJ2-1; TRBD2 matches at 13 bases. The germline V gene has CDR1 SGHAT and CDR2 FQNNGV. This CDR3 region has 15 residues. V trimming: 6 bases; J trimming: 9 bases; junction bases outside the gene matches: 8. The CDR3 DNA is TGTGCCAGCAGTTTCGGACTAGCGGGAGAGGGTGAGCAGTTCTTC. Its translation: CASSFGLAGEGEQFF.

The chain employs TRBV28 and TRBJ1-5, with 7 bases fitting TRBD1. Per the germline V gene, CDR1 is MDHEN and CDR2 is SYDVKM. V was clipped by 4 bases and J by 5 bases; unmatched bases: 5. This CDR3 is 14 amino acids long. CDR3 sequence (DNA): TGTGCCAGCAGTTCGGGACAGCGATATCAGCCCCAGCATTTT. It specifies CASSSGQRYQPQHF. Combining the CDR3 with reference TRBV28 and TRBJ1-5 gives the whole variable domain DVKVTQSSRYLVKRTGEKVFLECVQDMDHENMFWYRQDPGLGLRLIYFSYDVKMKEKGDIPEGYSVSREKKERFSLILESASTNQTSMYLCASSSGQRYQPQHFGDGTRLSIL.

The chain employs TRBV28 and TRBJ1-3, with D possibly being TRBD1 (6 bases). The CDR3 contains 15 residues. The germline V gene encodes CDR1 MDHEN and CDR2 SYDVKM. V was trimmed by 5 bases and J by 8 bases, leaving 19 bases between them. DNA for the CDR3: TGTGCCAGCAGTCTTCGCGGGGGCCGACCGGACACCATATATTTT. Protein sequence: CASSLRGGRPDTIYF.

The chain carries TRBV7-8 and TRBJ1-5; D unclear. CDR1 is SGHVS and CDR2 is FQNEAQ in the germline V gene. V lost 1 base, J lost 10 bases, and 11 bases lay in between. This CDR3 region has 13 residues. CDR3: CASSLERLAPQHF. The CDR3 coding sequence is TGTGCCAGCAGCTTAGAACGTTTGGCACCCCAGCATTTT.

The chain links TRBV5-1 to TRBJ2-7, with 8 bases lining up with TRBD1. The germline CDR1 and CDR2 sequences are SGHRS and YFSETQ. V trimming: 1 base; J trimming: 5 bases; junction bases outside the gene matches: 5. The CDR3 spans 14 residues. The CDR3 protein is CASSLWTGINEQYF. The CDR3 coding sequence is TGCGCCAGCAGCTTGTGGACAGGGATCAACGAGCAGTACTTC.

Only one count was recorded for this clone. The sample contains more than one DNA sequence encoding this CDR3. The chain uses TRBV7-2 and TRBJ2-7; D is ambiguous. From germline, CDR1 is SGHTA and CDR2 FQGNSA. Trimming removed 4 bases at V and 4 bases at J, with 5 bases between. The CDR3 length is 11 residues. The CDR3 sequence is CASSSQYEQYF. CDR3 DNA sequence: TGTGCCAGCAGCTCCCAATACGAGCAGTACTTC.

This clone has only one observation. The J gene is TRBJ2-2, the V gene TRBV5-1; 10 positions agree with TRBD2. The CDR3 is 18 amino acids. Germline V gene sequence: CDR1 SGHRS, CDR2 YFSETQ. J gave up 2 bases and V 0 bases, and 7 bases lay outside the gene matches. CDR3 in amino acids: CASSLDPSSGSNTGELFF. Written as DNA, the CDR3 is TGCGCCAGCAGCTTGGACCCGTCTAGCGGGAGTAACACCGGGGAGCTGTTTTTT. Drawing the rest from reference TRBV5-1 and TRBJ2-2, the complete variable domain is KAGVTQTPRYLIKTRGQQVTLSCSPISGHRSVSWYQQTPGQGLQFLFEYFSETQRNKGNFPGRFSGRQFSNSRSEMNVSTLELGDSALYLCASSLDPSSGSNTGELFFGEGSRLTVL.

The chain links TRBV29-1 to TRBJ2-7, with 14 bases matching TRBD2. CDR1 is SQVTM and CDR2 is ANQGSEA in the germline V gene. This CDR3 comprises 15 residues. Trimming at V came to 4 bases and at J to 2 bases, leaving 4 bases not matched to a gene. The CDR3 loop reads CSVALGLAGAYEQYF. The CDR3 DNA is TGCAGCGTTGCCTTGGGACTAGCGGGAGCCTACGAGCAGTACTTC.

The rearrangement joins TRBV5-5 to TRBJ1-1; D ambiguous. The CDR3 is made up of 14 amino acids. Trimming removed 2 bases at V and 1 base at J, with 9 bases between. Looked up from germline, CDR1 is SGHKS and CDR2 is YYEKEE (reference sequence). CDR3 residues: CASSLRTQNTEAFF. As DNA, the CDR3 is TGTGCCAGCAGCTTACGGACCCAGAACACTGAAGCTTTCTTT.

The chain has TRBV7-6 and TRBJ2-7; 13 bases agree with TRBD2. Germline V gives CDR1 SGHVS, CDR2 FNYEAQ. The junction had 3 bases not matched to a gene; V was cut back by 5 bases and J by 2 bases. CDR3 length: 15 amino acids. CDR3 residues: CASSGLAGETYEQYF. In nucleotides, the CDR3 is TGTGCCAGCAGCGGACTAGCGGGGGAAACCTACGAGCAGTACTTC.

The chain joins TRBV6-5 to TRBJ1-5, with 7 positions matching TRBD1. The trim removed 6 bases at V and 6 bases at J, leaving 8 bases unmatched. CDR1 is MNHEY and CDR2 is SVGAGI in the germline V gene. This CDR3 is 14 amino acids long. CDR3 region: CASRPGQRTQPQHF. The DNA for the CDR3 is TGTGCCAGCAGACCGGGACAGAGAACTCAGCCCCAGCATTTT.

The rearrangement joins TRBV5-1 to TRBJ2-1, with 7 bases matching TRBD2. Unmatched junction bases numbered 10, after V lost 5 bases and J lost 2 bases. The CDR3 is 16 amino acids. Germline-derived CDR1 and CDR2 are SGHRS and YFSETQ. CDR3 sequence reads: CASRLREGLTYNEQFF. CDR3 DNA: TGCGCCAGCAGACTAAGGGAGGGCCTAACCTACAATGAGCAGTTCTTC.

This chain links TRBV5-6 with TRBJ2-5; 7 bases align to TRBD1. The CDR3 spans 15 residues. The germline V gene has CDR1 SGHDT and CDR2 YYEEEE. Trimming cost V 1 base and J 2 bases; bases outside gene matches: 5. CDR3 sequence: CASSLMDRLQETQYF. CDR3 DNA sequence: TGTGCCAGCAGCTTGATGGACAGGCTACAAGAGACCCAGTACTTC.

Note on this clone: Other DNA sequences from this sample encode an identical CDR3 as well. CDR3 amino acids: CASSFLRGEQYF. The CDR3 coding sequence is TGTGCCAGCAGCTTCCTTAGGGGCGAGCAGTACTTC. J is TRBJ2-7 and V is TRBV27, with a tentative D call TRBD1 (5 bases). This CDR3 spans 12 amino acids. Trimming stripped 6 bases from V and 6 bases from J, with 12 bases between. The germline V gene encodes CDR1 MNHEY and CDR2 SMNVEV (reference sequence).

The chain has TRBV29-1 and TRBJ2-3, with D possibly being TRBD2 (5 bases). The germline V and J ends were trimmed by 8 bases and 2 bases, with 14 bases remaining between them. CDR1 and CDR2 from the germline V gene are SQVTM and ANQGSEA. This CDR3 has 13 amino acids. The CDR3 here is CSSRGKVTDTQYF. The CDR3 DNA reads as TGCAGCTCCCGAGGGAAAGTCACAGATACGCAGTATTTT.

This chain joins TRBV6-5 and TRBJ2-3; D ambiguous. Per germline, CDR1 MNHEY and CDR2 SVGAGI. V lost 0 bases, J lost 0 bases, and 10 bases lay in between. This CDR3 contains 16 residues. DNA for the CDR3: TGTGCCAGCAGTTACTCCTCGGCAGGCAGCACAGATACGCAGTATTTT. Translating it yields CASSYSSAGSTDTQYF.

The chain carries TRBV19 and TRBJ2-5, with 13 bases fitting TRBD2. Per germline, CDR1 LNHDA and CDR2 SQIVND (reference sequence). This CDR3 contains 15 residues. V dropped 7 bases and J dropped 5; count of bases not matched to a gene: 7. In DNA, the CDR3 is TGTGCCAGTAAAGAGACTAGCGGGAGGTTTGAGACCCAGTACTTC. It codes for CASKETSGRFETQYF. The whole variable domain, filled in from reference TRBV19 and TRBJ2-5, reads DGGITQSPKYLFRKEGQNVTLSCEQNLNHDAMYWYRQDPGQGLRLIYYSQIVNDFQKGDIAEGYSVSREKKESFPLTVTSAQKNPTAFYLCASKETSGRFETQYFGPGTRLLVL.

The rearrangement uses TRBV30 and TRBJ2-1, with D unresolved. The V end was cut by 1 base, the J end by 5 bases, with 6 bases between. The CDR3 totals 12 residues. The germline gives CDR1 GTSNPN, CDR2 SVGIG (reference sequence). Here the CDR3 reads CAWSASNNEQFF. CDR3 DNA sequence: TGTGCCTGGAGTGCGAGCAACAATGAGCAGTTCTTC. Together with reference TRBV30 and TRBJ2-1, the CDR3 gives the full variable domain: SQTIHQWPATLVQPVGSPLSLECTVEGTSNPNLYWYRQAAGRGLQLLFYSVGIGQISSEVPQNLSASRPQDRQFILSSKKLLLSDSGFYLCAWSASNNEQFFGPGTRLTVL.

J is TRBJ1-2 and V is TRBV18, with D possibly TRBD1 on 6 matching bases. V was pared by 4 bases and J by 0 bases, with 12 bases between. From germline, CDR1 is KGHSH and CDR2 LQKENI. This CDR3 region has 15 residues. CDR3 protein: CASSHGQSPNYGYTF. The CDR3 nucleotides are TGTGCCAGCTCACACGGACAGTCACCTAACTATGGCTACACCTTC.

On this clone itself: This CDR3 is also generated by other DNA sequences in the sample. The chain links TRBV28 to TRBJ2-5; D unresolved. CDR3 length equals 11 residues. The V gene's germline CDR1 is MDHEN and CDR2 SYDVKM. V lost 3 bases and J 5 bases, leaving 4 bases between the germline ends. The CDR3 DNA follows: TGTGCCAGCAGTTTTGAGGAGACCCAGTACTTC. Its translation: CASSFEETQYF. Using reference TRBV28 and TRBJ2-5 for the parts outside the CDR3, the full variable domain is DVKVTQSSRYLVKRTGEKVFLECVQDMDHENMFWYRQDPGLGLRLIYFSYDVKMKEKGDIPEGYSVSREKKERFSLILESASTNQTSMYLCASSFEETQYFGPGTRLLVL.

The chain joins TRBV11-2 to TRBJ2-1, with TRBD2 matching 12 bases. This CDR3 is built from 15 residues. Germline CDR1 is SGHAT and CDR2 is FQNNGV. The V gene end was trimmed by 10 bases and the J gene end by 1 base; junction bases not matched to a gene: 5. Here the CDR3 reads CATKGLAGSYNEQFF. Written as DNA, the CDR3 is TGTGCCACCAAAGGACTAGCGGGGTCCTACAATGAGCAGTTCTTC.

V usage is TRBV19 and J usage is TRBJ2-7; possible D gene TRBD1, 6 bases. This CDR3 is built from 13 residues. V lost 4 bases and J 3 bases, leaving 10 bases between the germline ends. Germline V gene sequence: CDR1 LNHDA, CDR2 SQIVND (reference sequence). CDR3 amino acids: CASSRQVHYEQYF. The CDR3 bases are TGTGCCAGTAGTAGACAGGTCCACTACGAGCAGTACTTC.

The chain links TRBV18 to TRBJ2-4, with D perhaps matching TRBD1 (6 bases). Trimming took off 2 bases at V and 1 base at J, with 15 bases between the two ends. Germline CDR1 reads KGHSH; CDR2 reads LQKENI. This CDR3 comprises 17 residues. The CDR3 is CASSPSTGSFAKNIQYF. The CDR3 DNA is TGTGCCAGCTCACCATCAACAGGGTCCTTCGCCAAAAACATTCAGTACTTC.

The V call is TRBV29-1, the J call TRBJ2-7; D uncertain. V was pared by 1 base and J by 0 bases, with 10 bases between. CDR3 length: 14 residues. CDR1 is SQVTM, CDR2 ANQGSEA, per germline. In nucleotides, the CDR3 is TGCAGCGTTGAAGTTAACCGTAGCTCCTACGAGCAGTACTTC. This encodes CSVEVNRSSYEQYF.

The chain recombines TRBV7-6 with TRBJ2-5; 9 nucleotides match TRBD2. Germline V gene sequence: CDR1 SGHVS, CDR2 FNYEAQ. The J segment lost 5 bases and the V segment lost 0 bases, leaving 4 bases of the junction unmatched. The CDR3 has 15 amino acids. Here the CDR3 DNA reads TGTGCCAGCAGCTTAGCGGGACTAGCTGCCGAGACCCAGTACTTC. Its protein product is CASSLAGLAAETQYF.